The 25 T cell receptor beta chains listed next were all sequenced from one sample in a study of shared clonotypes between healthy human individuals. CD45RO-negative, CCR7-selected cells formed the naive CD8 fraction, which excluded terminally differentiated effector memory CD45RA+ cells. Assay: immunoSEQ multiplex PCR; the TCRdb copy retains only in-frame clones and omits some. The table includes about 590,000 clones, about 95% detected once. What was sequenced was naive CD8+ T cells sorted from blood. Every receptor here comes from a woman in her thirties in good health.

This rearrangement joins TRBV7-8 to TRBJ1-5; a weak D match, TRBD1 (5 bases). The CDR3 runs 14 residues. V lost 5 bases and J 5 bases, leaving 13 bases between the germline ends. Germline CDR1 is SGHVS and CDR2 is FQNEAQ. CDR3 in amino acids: CASSPDRNYQPQHF. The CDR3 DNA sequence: TGTGCCAGCAGCCCCGACAGAAACTATCAGCCCCAGCATTTT.

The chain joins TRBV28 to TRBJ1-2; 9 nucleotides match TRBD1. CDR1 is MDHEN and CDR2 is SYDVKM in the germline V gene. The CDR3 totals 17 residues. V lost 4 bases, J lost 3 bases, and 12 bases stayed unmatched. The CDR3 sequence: CASSSPRDRDRYYGYTF. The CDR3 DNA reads TGTGCCAGCAGTTCACCGAGGGACAGGGATCGCTACTATGGCTACACCTTC.

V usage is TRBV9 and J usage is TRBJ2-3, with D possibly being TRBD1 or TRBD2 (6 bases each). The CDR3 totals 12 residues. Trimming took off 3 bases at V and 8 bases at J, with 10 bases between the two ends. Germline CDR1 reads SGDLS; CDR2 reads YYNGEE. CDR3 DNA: TGTGCCAGCAGCGCGGGGGCAGCTACGCAGTATTTT. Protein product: CASSAGAATQYF.

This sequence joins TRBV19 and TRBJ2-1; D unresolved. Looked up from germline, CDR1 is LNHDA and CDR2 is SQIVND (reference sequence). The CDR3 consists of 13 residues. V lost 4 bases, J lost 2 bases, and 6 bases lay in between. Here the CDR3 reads CASSSGTYNEQFF. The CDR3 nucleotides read TGTGCCAGTAGTAGCGGAACCTACAATGAGCAGTTCTTC.

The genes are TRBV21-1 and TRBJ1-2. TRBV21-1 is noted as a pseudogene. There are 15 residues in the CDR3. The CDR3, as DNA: TGTGCCAGCAGCTCCGGGGGGGGCGCCTGCTATGGCTACACCTTC. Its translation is CASSSGGGACYGYTF.

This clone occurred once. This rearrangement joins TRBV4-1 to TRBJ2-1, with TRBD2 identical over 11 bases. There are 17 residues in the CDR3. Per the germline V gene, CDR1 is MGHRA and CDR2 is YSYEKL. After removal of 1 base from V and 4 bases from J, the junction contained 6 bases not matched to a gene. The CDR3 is CASSQVLAGGQYNEQFF. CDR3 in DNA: TGCGCCAGCAGCCAAGTTCTAGCGGGAGGCCAATACAATGAGCAGTTCTTC.

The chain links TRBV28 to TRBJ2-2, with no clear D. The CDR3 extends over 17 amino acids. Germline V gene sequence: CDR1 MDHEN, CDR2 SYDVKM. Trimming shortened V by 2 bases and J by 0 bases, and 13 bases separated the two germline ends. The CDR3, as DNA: TGTGCCAGCAGTTTAAGCTCCCAGAACCCGAACACCGGGGAGCTGTTTTTT. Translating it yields CASSLSSQNPNTGELFF.

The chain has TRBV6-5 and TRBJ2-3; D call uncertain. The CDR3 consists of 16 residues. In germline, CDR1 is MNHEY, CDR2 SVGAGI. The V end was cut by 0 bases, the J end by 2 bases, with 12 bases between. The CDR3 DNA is TGTGCCAGCAGTTACTCCCCTGAATTTTTCACAGATACGCAGTATTTT. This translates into CASSYSPEFFTDTQYF.

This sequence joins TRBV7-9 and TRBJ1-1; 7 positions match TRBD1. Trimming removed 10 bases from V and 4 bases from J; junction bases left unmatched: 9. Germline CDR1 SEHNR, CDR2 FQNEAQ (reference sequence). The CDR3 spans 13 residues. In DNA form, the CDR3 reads TGTGCCACAAATAGGGGGCCGAGCACTGAAGCTTTCTTT. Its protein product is CATNRGPSTEAFF.

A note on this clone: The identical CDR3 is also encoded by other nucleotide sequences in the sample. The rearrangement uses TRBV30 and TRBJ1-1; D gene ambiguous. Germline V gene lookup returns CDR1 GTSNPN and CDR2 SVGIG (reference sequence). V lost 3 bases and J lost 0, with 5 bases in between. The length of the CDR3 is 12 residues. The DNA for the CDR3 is TGTGCCTGGAGCGTAATGAACACTGAAGCTTTCTTT. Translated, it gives CAWSVMNTEAFF.

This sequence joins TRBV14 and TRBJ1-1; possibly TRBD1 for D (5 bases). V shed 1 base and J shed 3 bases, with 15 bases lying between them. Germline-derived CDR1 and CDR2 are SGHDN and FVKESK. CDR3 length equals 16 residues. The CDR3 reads CASSQVDGGFYTEAFF. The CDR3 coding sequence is TGTGCCAGCAGCCAAGTTGACGGGGGGTTTTACACTGAAGCTTTCTTT.

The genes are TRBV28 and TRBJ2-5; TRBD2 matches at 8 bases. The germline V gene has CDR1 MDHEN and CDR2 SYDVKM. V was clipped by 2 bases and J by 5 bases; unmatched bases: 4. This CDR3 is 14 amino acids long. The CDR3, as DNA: TGTGCCAGCAGTTTAAGGCGGGAGGTGGAGACCCAGTACTTC. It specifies CASSLRREVETQYF. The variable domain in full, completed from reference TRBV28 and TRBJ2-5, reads DVKVTQSSRYLVKRTGEKVFLECVQDMDHENMFWYRQDPGLGLRLIYFSYDVKMKEKGDIPEGYSVSREKKERFSLILESASTNQTSMYLCASSLRREVETQYFGPGTRLLVL.

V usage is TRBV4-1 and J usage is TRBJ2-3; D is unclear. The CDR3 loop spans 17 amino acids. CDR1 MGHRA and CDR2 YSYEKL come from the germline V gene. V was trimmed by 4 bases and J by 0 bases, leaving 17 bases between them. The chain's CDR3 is CASSPPFPSTSTDTQYF. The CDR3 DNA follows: TGCGCCAGCAGCCCTCCTTTCCCCAGCACTAGCACAGATACGCAGTATTTT.

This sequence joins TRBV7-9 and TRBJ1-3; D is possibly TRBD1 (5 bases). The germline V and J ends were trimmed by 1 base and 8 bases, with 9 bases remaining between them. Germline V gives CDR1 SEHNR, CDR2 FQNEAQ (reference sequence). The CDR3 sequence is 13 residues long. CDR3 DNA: TGTGCCAGCAGCTTAGTTCGGGGGGACACCATATATTTT. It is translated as CASSLVRGDTIYF.

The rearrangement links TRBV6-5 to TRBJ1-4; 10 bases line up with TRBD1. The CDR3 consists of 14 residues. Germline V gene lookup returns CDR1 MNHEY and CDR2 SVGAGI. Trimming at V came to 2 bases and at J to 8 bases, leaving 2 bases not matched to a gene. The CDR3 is CASSYGTGDEKLFF. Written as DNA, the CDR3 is TGTGCCAGCAGTTACGGGACAGGGGACGAAAAACTGTTTTTT.

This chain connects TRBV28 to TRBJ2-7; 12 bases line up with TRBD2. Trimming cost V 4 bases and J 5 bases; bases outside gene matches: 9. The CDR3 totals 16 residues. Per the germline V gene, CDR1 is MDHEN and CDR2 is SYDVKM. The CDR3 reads CASSSPRLAGDNEQYF. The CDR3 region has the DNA TGTGCCAGCAGTTCCCCCCGACTAGCGGGAGACAACGAGCAGTACTTC.

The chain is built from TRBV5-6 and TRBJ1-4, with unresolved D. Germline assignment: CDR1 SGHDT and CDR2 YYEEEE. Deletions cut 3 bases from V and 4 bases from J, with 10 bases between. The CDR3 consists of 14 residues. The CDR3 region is CASSSRSGNEKLFF. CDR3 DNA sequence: TGTGCCAGCAGCTCCCGGTCGGGTAATGAAAAACTGTTTTTT.

CDR3 amino acids: CASSPRTDWGTEAFF. The CDR3 DNA sequence: TGCGCCAGCAGCCCGCGGACAGATTGGGGCACTGAAGCTTTCTTT. This chain uses TRBV4-1 with TRBJ1-1, with TRBD1 as a possible D gene (6 bases). Germline assignment: CDR1 MGHRA and CDR2 YSYEKL. Trimming cost V 4 bases and J 4 bases, with 16 bases left between them. This CDR3 has 15 amino acids.

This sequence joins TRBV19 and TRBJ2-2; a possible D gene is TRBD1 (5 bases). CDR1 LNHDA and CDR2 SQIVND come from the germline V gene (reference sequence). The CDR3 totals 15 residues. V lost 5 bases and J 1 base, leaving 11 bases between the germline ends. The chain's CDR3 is CASSAQGRNTGELFF. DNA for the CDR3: TGTGCCAGTAGTGCGCAGGGTCGGAACACCGGGGAGCTGTTTTTT.

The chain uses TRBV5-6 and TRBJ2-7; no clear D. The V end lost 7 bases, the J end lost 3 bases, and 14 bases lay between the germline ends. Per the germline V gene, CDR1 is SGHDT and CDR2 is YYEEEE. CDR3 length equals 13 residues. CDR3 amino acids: CASESTGRYEQYF. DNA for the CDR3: TGTGCCAGCGAATCCACCGGCCGCTACGAGCAGTACTTC. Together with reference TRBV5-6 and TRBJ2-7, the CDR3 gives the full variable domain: DAGVTQSPTHLIKTRGQQVTLRCSPKSGHDTVSWYQQALGQGPQFIFQYYEEEERQRGNFPDRFSGHQFPNYSSELNVNALLLGDSALYLCASESTGRYEQYFGPGTRLTVT.

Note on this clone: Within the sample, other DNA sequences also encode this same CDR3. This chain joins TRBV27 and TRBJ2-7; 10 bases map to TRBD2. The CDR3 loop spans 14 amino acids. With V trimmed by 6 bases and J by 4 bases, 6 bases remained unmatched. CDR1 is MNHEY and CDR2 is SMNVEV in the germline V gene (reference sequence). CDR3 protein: CASSPGTSAYEQYF. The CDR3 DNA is TGTGCCAGCAGCCCCGGGACTAGCGCTTACGAGCAGTACTTC.

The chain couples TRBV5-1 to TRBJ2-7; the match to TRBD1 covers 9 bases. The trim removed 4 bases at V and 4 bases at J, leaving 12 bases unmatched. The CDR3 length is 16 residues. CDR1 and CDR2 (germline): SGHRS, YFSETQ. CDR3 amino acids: CASSGQGTGKPYEQYF. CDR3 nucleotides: TGCGCCAGCAGCGGCCAGGGGACAGGGAAGCCTTACGAGCAGTACTTC.

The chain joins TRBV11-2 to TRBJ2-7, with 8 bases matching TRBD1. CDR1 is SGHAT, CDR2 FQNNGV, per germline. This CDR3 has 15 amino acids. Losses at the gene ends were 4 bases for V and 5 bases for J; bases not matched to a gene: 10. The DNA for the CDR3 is TGTGCCAGCAGCTCCTATTCCAGGACAGGGAACGAGCAGTACTTC. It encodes CASSSYSRTGNEQYF.

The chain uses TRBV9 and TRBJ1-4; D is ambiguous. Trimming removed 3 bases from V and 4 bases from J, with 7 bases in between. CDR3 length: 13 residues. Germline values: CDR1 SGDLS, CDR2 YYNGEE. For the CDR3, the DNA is TGTGCCAGCAGCGGGGCAGATAATGAAAAACTGTTTTTT. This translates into CASSGADNEKLFF.

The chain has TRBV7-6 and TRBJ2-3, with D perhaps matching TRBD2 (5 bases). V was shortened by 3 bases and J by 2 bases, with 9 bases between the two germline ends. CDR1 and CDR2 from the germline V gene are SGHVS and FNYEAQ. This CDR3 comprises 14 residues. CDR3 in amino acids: CASSLAGLTDTQYF. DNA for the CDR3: TGTGCCAGCAGCTTGGCCGGACTCACAGATACGCAGTATTTT. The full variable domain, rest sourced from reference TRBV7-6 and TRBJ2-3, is GAGVSQSPRYKVTKRGQDVALRCDPISGHVSLYWYRQALGQGPEFLTYFNYEAQQDKSGLPNDRFSAERPEGSISTLTIQRTEQRDSAMYRCASSLAGLTDTQYFGPGTRLTVL.